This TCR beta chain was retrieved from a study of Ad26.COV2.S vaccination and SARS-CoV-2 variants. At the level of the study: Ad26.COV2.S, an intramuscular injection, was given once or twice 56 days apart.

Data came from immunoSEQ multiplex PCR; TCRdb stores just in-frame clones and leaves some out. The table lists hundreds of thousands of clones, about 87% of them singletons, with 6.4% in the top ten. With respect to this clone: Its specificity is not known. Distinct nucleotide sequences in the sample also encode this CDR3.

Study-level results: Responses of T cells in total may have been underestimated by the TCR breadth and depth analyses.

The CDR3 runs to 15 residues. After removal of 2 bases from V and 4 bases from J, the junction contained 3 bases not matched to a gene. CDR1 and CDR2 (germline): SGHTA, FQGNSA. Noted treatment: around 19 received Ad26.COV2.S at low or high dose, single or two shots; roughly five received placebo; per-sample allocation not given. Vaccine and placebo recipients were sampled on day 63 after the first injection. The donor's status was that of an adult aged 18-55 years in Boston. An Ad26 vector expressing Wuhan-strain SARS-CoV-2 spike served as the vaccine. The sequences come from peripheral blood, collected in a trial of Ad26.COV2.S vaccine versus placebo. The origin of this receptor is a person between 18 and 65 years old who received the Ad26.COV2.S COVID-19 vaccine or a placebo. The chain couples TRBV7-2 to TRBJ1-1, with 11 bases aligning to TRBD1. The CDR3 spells CASSLSGTGGTEAFF. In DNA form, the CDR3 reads TGTGCCAGCAGCTTATCGGGGACAGGGGGCACTGAAGCTTTCTTT.